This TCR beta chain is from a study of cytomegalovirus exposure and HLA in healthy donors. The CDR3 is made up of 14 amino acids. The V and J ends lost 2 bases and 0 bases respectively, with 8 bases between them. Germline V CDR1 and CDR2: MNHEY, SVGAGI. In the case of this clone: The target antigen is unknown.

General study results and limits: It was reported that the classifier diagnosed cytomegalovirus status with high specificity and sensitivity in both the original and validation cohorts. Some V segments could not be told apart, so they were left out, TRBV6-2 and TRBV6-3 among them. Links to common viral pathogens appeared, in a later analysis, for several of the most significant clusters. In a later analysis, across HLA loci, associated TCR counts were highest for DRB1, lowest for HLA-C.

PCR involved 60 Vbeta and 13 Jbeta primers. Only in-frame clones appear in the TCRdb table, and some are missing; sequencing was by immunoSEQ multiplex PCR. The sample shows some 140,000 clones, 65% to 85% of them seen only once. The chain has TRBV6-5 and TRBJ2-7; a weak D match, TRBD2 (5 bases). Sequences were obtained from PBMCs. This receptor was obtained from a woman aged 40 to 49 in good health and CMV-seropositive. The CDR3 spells CASSYGLSSYEQYF. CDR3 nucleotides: TGTGCCAGCAGTTACGGACTGAGCTCCTACGAGCAGTACTTC.